A single sample gave rise to the 31 T cell receptor beta chains below, sequenced in a study of T cells in Graves' hyperthyroidism and ophthalmopathy. Amplification of TCR beta CDR3 regions used RNA as the template. HTBI primers were the set used in a first-round RT-PCR of the TCR CDR3. From the multiplex PCR reads, TCRdb called clonotypes with MiXCR, one entry per CDR3 protein. The table includes about 420,000 distinct CDR3 sequences, around 15% detected once. Material: blood. The source of these receptors is a woman between 18 and 29 years old with Graves' hyperthyroidism.

At least ten counts were recorded for this clonotype. The CDR3: CSVLTGGRNYGYTF. The DNA for the CDR3 is TGCAGCGTCCTGACAGGGGGCCGGAACTATGGCTACACCTTC. The chain combines TRBV29-1 with TRBJ1-2; 10 bases match TRBD1. Looked up from germline, CDR1 is SQVTM and CDR2 is ANQGSEA. The trim removed 6 bases at V and 2 bases at J, leaving 6 bases unmatched. This CDR3 contains 14 residues.

This clonotype was counted many times. The V gene is TRBV12-3 or TRBV12-4, the J gene TRBJ1-1; TRBD1 might be the D (5 bases). Deletions cut 3 bases from V and 3 bases from J, with 11 bases between. The CDR3 has 14 residues. The CDR3 sequence: CASSLGGDYTEAFF. CDR3 DNA sequence: TGTGCCAGCAGTTTGGGGGGGGACTACACTGAAGCTTTCTTT.

The chain has TRBV30 and TRBJ2-1, with D possibly matching TRBD1 (6 bases). V was shortened by 2 bases and J by 0 bases, with 11 bases between the two germline ends. Germline values: CDR1 GTSNPN, CDR2 SVGIG (reference sequence). The CDR3 spans 15 residues. The CDR3 nucleotides are TGTGCCTGGAGTAAAGGACAGAGCTCCTACAATGAGCAGTTCTTC. Translation: CAWSKGQSSYNEQFF.

This clonotype appeared many times. The chain couples TRBV28 to TRBJ2-3, with 8 bases that match TRBD1. Trimming removed 6 bases from V and 3 bases from J; junction bases left unmatched: 8. CDR3 length equals 15 residues. The germline V gene encodes CDR1 MDHEN and CDR2 SYDVKM. The CDR3 protein is CASSLPGQVTDTQYF. The DNA for the CDR3 is TGTGCCAGCAGCTTACCGGGACAGGTGACAGATACGCAGTATTTT.

This clonotype has at least ten counts. V and J are TRBV10-3 and TRBJ2-7; 11 bases match TRBD2. This CDR3 has 13 amino acids. With V trimmed by 6 bases and J by 2 bases, 0 bases remained unmatched. CDR1 ENHRY and CDR2 SYGVKD come from the germline V gene. DNA of the CDR3: TGTGCCATCAGGACTAGCGGGGCCTACGAGCAGTACTTC. Protein product: CAIRTSGAYEQYF.

This clonotype occurred many times. The rearrangement joins TRBV27 to TRBJ2-4, with D perhaps matching TRBD1 (5 bases). Germline CDR1 is MNHEY and CDR2 is SMNVEV (reference sequence). The V gene lost 5 bases and the J gene lost 6 bases, with 5 bases spanning the gap. The CDR3 length is 11 residues. The CDR3 bases are TGTGCCAGCAGTACAGGAAACATTCAGTACTTC. It specifies CASSTGNIQYF.

This clonotype came up a few times. The chain employs TRBV6-5 and TRBJ1-1; TRBD1 matches at 7 bases. The germline V gene has CDR1 MNHEY and CDR2 SVGAGI. This CDR3 comprises 16 residues. The V gene end was trimmed by 2 bases and the J gene end by 1 base; junction bases not matched to a gene: 7. The CDR3 DNA sequence: TGTGCCAGCAGTTACCTTTGGCAGGGGGGGAACACTGAAGCTTTCTTT. This gives the protein CASSYLWQGGNTEAFF.

This clonotype appeared many times. The V and J genes are TRBV30 and TRBJ2-1; no clear D. Germline assignment: CDR1 GTSNPN and CDR2 SVGIG (reference sequence). V lost 2 bases to trimming and J lost 0 bases, with 8 bases between them. The CDR3 runs to 14 residues. CDR3 in amino acids: CAWSSSSSYNEQFF. The CDR3 bases are TGTGCCTGGAGTAGTTCAAGCTCCTACAATGAGCAGTTCTTC.

The chain combines TRBV7-2 with TRBJ2-1; 7 nucleotides match TRBD2. Germline V gene data show CDR1 as SGHTA and CDR2 as FQGNSA. The CDR3 runs 16 residues. V shed 5 bases and J 4 bases; nucleotides not matched to a gene: 11. The chain's CDR3 is CASSVGGDWRYNEQFF. The CDR3 DNA follows: TGTGCCAGCAGCGTGGGGGGGGACTGGCGATACAATGAGCAGTTCTTC.

This clonotype was observed many times. V gene TRBV28 combines with J gene TRBJ1-1; D possibly corresponds to TRBD1 (6 bases). This CDR3 region has 14 residues. Deletions cut 5 bases from V and 3 bases from J, with 13 bases between. Germline V lookup: CDR1 MDHEN, CDR2 SYDVKM. The CDR3 protein is CASSPIPGDTEAFF. CDR3 in DNA: TGTGCCAGCAGTCCGATACCAGGGGACACTGAAGCTTTCTTT.

This clonotype was seen at least ten times. J is TRBJ1-5 and V is TRBV24-1; 8 bases are shared with TRBD1. V lost 7 bases, J lost 7 bases, and 8 bases stayed unmatched. In germline, CDR1 is KGHDR, CDR2 SFDVKD. The CDR3 spans 14 residues. CDR3 DNA sequence: TGTGCCACCAGCGGACAGGGTCTTTGGCAGCCCCAGCATTTT. Amino acid sequence: CATSGQGLWQPQHF.

This clonotype was observed many times. This chain links TRBV2 with TRBJ1-3; D might be TRBD1 (5 bases). This CDR3 region has 16 residues. The germline CDR1 and CDR2 sequences are SNHLY and FYNNEI. V dropped 4 bases and J dropped 0 bases, with 13 bases sitting between them. DNA of the CDR3: TGTGCCAGCAGTGTACATCAGGGCCGCTCTGGAAACACCATATATTTT. Translating gives CASSVHQGRSGNTIYF.

This clonotype was seen at least ten times. The chain has TRBV27 and TRBJ2-7, with D maybe TRBD2 (6 bases). Germline CDR1 is MNHEY and CDR2 is SMNVEV (reference sequence). V gave up 5 bases and J gave up 0 bases, with 17 bases separating them. This CDR3 is built from 16 residues. CDR3 nucleotide sequence: TGTGCCAGCAGTCCCTTAGGAGGGAAGAGCTCCTACGAGCAGTACTTC. Its translation is CASSPLGGKSSYEQYF.

The chain links TRBV20-1 to TRBJ1-5, with unresolved D. CDR1 is DFQATT, CDR2 SNEGSKA, per germline (reference sequence). The V end was cut by 6 bases, the J end by 5 bases, with 14 bases between. The CDR3 extends over 13 amino acids. Here the CDR3 DNA reads TGCAGTGCGACATTTGGTGGCCATCAGCCCCAGCATTTT. Its protein product is CSATFGGHQPQHF.

V is TRBV10-2 and J is TRBJ2-5; the D is unclear. This CDR3 spans 15 amino acids. The V end was cut by 3 bases, the J end by 5 bases, with 16 bases between. Germline lookup yields CDR1 WSHSY and CDR2 SAAADI. The CDR3 reads CASSDPTLAWETQYF. The CDR3, as DNA: TGCGCCAGCAGTGACCCCACCCTTGCTTGGGAGACCCAGTACTTC.

This chain joins TRBV7-2 and TRBJ2-7, with D possibly being TRBD2 (5 bases). CDR3 size: 13 residues. V lost 5 bases, J lost 6 bases, and 14 bases lay in between. Germline assignment: CDR1 SGHTA and CDR2 FQGNSA. The CDR3 sequence is CASSPRGPVEQYF. The CDR3 nucleotides are TGTGCCAGCAGCCCCCGGGGTCCTGTCGAGCAGTACTTC.

This clonotype has just a few counts. V gene TRBV9 combines with J gene TRBJ2-2, with a possible D match to TRBD2 (5 bases). V lost 3 bases and J 0 bases, leaving 18 bases between the germline ends. The CDR3 spans 18 residues. CDR1 is SGDLS and CDR2 is YYNGEE in the germline V gene. The CDR3 protein is CASSDTGWRTANTGELFF. The CDR3 DNA sequence: TGTGCCAGCAGCGATACCGGTTGGAGGACGGCGAACACCGGGGAGCTGTTTTTT. The full variable domain, rest sourced from reference TRBV9 and TRBJ2-2, is DSGVTQTPKHLITATGQRVTLRCSPRSGDLSVYWYQQSLDQGLQFLIQYYNGEERAKGNILERFSAQQFPDLHSELNLSSLELGDSALYFCASSDTGWRTANTGELFFGEGSRLTVL.

The V and J genes are TRBV6-2 or TRBV6-3 and TRBJ1-6, with D perhaps matching TRBD1 (6 bases). There are 15 residues in the CDR3. Germline assignment: CDR1 MNHEY and CDR2 SVGEGT. Between the trimmed V and J ends, which lost 6 bases and 5 bases, there was a span of 14 bases. Here the CDR3 DNA reads TGTGCCAGCAGGGACCCGACAGGACATAATTCACCCCTCCACTTT. Translated, it gives CASRDPTGHNSPLHF.

This clonotype has a count of ten or more. The genes are TRBV5-1 and TRBJ2-7; D is undetermined. V was cut by 4 bases and J by 1 base, with 9 bases left in between. Germline V gives CDR1 SGHRS, CDR2 YFSETQ. This CDR3 is 13 amino acids long. The CDR3: CASSATVSYEQYF. Written as DNA, the CDR3 is TGCGCCAGCAGCGCCACAGTATCCTACGAGCAGTACTTC.

The table lists this clonotype with many counts. The V gene is TRBV18, the J gene TRBJ2-1, with 13 nucleotides matching TRBD2. This CDR3 region has 17 residues. CDR1 is KGHSH and CDR2 is LQKENI in the germline V gene. V gave up 4 bases and J gave up 7 bases; unmatched junction bases: 10. The CDR3 DNA reads as TGTGCCAGCTCACTTTCCGGGACTAGCGGGATTTCAAATGAGCAGTTCTTC. This encodes CASSLSGTSGISNEQFF.

This sequence joins TRBV7-9 and TRBJ2-2; D is unresolved. V lost 0 bases, J lost 4 bases, and 12 bases lay in between. This CDR3 has 16 amino acids. The germline gives CDR1 SEHNR, CDR2 FQNEAQ (reference sequence). CDR3 nucleotides: TGTGCCAGCAGCTTAGCGGTCCAGATAACCACCGGGGAGCTGTTTTTT. Protein product: CASSLAVQITTGELFF.

The table lists this clonotype with a few counts. This rearrangement joins TRBV9 to TRBJ2-3, with unresolved D. V dropped 0 bases and J dropped 7 bases, with 6 bases sitting between them. The germline V gene has CDR1 SGDLS and CDR2 YYNGEE. This CDR3 spans 12 amino acids. The CDR3 coding sequence is TGTGCCAGCAGCGTAGAACCGAATACGCAGTATTTT. This translates into CASSVEPNTQYF. Supplemented by reference TRBV9 and TRBJ2-3, the full variable domain reads DSGVTQTPKHLITATGQRVTLRCSPRSGDLSVYWYQQSLDQGLQFLIQYYNGEERAKGNILERFSAQQFPDLHSELNLSSLELGDSALYFCASSVEPNTQYFGPGTRLTVL.

This clonotype showed up just a few times. This sequence joins TRBV20-1 and TRBJ2-5; D call uncertain. Per germline, CDR1 DFQATT and CDR2 SNEGSKA (reference sequence). This CDR3 contains 13 residues. The V end lost 4 bases, the J end lost 1 base, and 10 bases lay between the germline ends. The CDR3 here is CSAISGPQETQYF. In nucleotides, the CDR3 is TGCAGTGCTATTTCCGGGCCCCAAGAGACCCAGTACTTC.

The rearrangement uses TRBV19 and TRBJ2-5; D possibly matches TRBD1 or TRBD2 (5 bases each). V dropped 3 bases and J dropped 4 bases, with 15 bases sitting between them. The CDR3 is made up of 15 amino acids. Germline V lookup: CDR1 LNHDA, CDR2 SQIVND (reference sequence). The CDR3 loop is CASSIAGTLGETQYF. In DNA, the CDR3 is TGTGCCAGTAGTATCGCCGGGACCCTGGGAGAGACCCAGTACTTC.

This chain joins TRBV19 and TRBJ2-2; 15 nucleotides line up with TRBD2. CDR1 is LNHDA and CDR2 is SQIVND in the germline V gene (reference sequence). The CDR3 is 20 amino acids. V was pared by 6 bases and J by 5 bases, with 16 bases of the junction left unmatched. The CDR3 DNA is TGTGCCAGTAGCGGGGAAACCGGGACTAGCGGGAGGCCACGGACCGGGGAGCTGTTTTTT. It translates to CASSGETGTSGRPRTGELFF.

This clonotype was recorded a few times. A read error may produce the germline difference seen at one junction end. This sequence joins TRBV12-5 and TRBJ2-7, with 8 positions matching TRBD1. CDR3 length: 14 amino acids. The V gene's germline CDR1 is LGHNT and CDR2 FRNRAP. CDR3 sequence: CARGLSGGPYEQYF. The CDR3 DNA reads as TGTGCTAGAGGTTTGTCAGGGGGCCCCTACGAGCAGTACTTC.

This clonotype was seen many times. A much more abundant neighbour one base away suggests this may be a read error. The V and J genes are TRBV20-1 and TRBJ2-3; 12 nucleotides match TRBD2. CDR1 is DFQATT and CDR2 is SNEGSKA in the germline V gene (reference sequence). The CDR3 has 15 amino acids. The J segment lost 1 base and the V segment lost 3 bases, leaving 2 bases of the junction unmatched. The CDR3 nucleotides are TGCAGTGCTAGTGGACTAGCGGGACGCACAGATACGCAGTATTTT. Translation: CSASGLAGRTDTQYF.

Ten or more counts support this clonotype. The CDR3 region is CASSPQGLGTQYF. CDR3 nucleotides: TGTGCCAGCAGTCCACAGGGCTTGGGGACCCAGTACTTC. V usage is TRBV2 and J usage is TRBJ2-5; maybe TRBD1 (6 bases). V lost 5 bases and J lost 7, with 14 bases in between. The CDR3 is 13 amino acids. Germline V CDR1 and CDR2: SNHLY, FYNNEI.

This clonotype has a handful of counts. A much larger clone lies a single base off, so this may be a read error. The chain employs TRBV20-1 and TRBJ1-1; D is unclear. The V gene lost 3 bases and the J gene lost 3 bases, with 5 bases spanning the gap. CDR3 length: 11 amino acids. The germline V gene has CDR1 DFQATT and CDR2 SNEGSKA (reference sequence). CDR3: CSASPDTEAFF. CDR3 nucleotides: TGCAGTGCTAGCCCGGACACTGAAGCTTTCTTT.

The chain has TRBV25-1 and TRBJ1-1, with D unresolved. V dropped 6 bases and J dropped 8 bases, with 10 bases sitting between them. Germline CDR1 is MGHDK and CDR2 is SYGVNS. The CDR3 runs to 11 residues. The CDR3 coding sequence is TGTGCCAGCAGCCCCGGACGGGAAGCTTTCTTT. Protein: CASSPGREAFF. Filled out from reference TRBV25-1 and TRBJ1-1, the complete variable domain reads EADIYQTPRYLVIGTGKKITLECSQTMGHDKMYWYQQDPGMELHLIHYSYGVNSTEKGDLSSESTVSRIRTEHFPLTLESARPSHTSQYLCASSPGREAFFGQGTRLTVV.

With respect to this clonotype: The junction differs from germline at one of its ends, possibly a read error. This chain joins TRBV7-6 and TRBJ2-2, with TRBD2 identical over 10 bases. Per the germline V gene, CDR1 is SGHVS and CDR2 is FNYEAQ. The CDR3 runs to 15 residues. CDR3 amino acids: CTSSGSLAGAGELFF. Written as DNA, the CDR3 is TGTACCAGCAGCGGGAGCCTAGCGGGAGCCGGGGAGCTGTTTTTT.